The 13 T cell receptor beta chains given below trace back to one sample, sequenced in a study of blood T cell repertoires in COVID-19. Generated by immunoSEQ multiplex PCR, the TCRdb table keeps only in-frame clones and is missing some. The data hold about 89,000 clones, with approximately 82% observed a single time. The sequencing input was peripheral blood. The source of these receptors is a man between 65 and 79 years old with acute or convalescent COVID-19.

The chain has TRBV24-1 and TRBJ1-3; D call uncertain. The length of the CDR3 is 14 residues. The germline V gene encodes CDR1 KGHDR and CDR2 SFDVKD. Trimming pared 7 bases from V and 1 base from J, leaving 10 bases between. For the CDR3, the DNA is TGTGCCACCAGCAAGAGTAATTCTGGAAACACCATATATTTT. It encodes CATSKSNSGNTIYF.

For the CDR3, the DNA is TGTGCCACCAGCACCCTAATTTACCGGGACAGCTATGGCTACACCTTC. It is translated as CATSTLIYRDSYGYTF. This chain uses TRBV15 with TRBJ1-2; TRBD1 matches at 7 bases. Trimming removed 4 bases from V and 4 bases from J; junction bases left unmatched: 12. This CDR3 spans 16 amino acids. Germline assignment: CDR1 LNHNV and CDR2 YYDKDF (reference sequence).

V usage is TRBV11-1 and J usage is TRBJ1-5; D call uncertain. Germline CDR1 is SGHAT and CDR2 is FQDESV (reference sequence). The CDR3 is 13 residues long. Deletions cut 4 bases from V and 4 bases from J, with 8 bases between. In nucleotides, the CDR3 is TGTGCCAGCAGCTCGAACCAGAATCAGCCCCAGCATTTT. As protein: CASSSNQNQPQHF.

The CDR3 is CASSTTQGNTEAFF. The CDR3 nucleotides read TGTGCCAGCTCAACGACACAGGGCAACACTGAAGCTTTCTTT. The V call is TRBV18, the J call TRBJ1-1, with D perhaps matching TRBD1 (6 bases). The CDR3 is 14 residues long. Trimming shortened V by 5 bases and J by 2 bases, and 12 bases separated the two germline ends. Germline V gene data show CDR1 as KGHSH and CDR2 as LQKENI.

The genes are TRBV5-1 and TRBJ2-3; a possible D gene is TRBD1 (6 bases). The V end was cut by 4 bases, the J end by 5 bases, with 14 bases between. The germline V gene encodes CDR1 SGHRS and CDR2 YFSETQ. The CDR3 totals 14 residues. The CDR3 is CASSLSGVVDTQYF. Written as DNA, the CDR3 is TGCGCCAGCAGCCTTTCAGGGGTCGTAGATACGCAGTATTTT.

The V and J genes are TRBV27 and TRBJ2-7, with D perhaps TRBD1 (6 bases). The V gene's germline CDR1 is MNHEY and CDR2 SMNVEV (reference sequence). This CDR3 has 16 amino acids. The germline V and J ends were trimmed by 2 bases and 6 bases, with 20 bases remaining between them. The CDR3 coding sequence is TGTGCCAGCAGTTTAATCTCCTACCCCACACAGGGCGAGCAGTACTTC. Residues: CASSLISYPTQGEQYF.

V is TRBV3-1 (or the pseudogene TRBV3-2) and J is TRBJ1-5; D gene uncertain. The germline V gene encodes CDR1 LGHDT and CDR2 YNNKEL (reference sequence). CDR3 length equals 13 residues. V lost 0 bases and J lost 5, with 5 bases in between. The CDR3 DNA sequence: TGTGCCAGCAGCCAAGATCGGGATCAGCCCCAGCATTTT. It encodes CASSQDRDQPQHF.

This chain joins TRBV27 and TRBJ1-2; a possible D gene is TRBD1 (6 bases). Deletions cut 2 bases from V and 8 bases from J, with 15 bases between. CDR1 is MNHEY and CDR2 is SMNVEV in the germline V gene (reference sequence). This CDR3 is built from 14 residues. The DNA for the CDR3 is TGTGCCAGCAGTTTAGCCAGGGGAAGCAACGGCTACACCTTC. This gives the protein CASSLARGSNGYTF.

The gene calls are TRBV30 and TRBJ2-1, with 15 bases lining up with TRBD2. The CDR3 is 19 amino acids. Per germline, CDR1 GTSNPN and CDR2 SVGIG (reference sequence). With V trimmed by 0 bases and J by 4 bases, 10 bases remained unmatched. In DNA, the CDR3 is TGTGCCTGGAGTGTAGGGGGACTAGCGGGAGGTATACCTTACAATGAGCAGTTCTTC. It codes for CAWSVGGLAGGIPYNEQFF.

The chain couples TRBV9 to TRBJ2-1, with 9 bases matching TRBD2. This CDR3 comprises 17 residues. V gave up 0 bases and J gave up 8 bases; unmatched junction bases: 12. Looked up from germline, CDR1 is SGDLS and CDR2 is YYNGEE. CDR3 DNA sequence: TGTGCCAGCAGCGTAGTTCCTTTGCGGGGGGGCGTCGATGAGCAGTTCTTC. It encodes CASSVVPLRGGVDEQFF.

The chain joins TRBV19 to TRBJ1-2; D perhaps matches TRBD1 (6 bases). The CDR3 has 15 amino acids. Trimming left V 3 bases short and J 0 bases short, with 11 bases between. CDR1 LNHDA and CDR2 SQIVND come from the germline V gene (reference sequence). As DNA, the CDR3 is TGTGCCAGTAGTATCCGCGAGGGGGCTAACTATGGCTACACCTTC. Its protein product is CASSIREGANYGYTF.

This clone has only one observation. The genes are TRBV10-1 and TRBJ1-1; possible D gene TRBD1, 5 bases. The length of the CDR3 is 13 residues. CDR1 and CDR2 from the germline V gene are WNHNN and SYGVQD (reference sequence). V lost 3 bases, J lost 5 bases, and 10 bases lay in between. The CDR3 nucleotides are TGCGCCAGCAGTGACAGGGTTGGTACTGAAGCTTTCTTT. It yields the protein CASSDRVGTEAFF.

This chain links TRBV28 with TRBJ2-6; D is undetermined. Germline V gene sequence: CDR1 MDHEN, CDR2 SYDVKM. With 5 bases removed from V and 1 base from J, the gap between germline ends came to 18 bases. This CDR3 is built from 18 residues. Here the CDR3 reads CASSSMTGRTSGANVLTF. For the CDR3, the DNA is TGTGCCAGCAGTAGTATGACGGGTCGAACGTCTGGGGCCAACGTCCTGACTTTC.